This paragraph reports one T cell receptor beta chain. Its antigen is not identified. Exclusion applied to patients with autoimmune disease history or systemic immunosuppression. These data are taken from a study of OX40 agonist ivuxolimab in advanced cancers. Produced via immunoSEQ multiplex PCR; TCRdb's table is partial and in-frame only. The sample has some 76,000 clones, roughly 90% seen once. The germline CDR1 and CDR2 sequences are SGHDN and FVKESK. The V gene end was trimmed by 4 bases and the J gene end by 11 bases; junction bases not matched to a gene: 11. This CDR3 is built from 14 residues. Findings and caveats of the study: Not determined was the antigen specificity of the expanded peripheral T cells.

The source material was CD4+ or CD8+ T cells sorted from blood, sampled in a trial of the OX40 agonist ivuxolimab. This clonotype originated in an adult with an advanced solid tumor such as melanoma, head and neck, liver or kidney cancer. This rearrangement joins TRBV14 to TRBJ2-3; 8 nucleotides align to TRBD2. CDR3 residues: CASSRIPGLDGQYF. For the CDR3, the DNA is TGTGCCAGCAGCCGAATACCGGGACTAGATGGGCAGTATTTT.